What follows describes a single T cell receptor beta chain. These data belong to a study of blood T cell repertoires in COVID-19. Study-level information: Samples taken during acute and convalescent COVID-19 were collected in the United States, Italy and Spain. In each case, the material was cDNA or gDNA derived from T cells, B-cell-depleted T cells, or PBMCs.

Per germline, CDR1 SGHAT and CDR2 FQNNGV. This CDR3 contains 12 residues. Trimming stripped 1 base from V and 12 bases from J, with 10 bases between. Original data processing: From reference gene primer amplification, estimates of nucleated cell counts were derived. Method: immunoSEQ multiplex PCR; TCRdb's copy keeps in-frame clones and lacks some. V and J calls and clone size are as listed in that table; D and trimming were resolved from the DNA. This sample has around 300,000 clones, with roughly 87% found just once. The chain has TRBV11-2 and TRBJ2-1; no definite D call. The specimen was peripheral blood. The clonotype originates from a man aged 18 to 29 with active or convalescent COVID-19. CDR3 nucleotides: TGTGCCAGCAGCTTAGTTAGCCCTGGGCAGTTCTTC. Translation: CASSLVSPGQFF.